Listed below are T cell receptor beta chains from one sample, sequenced in a study of T cells in localized non-small cell lung cancer. Method: immunoSEQ multiplex PCR; TCRdb's copy keeps in-frame clones and lacks some. The sample lists about 2,000 clones; 15% to 20% were seen once. The source was lung tumor tissue, collected before any cancer treatment. These receptors all come from a female donor aged 60 or older with stage I squamous cell lung carcinoma. Both conserved end residues are part of each CDR3.

v_call: TRBV11-3; j_call: TRBJ2-1; cdr3_aa: CASSLGTSGRSTYNEQFF
v_call: TRBV6-8; j_call: TRBJ1-5; cdr3_aa: CASNFRGLVNQPQHF
v_call: TRBV9; j_call: TRBJ2-6; cdr3_aa: CASTWSDRVPGANVLTF
v_call: TRBV6-8; j_call: TRBJ1-2; cdr3_aa: CASSYSGAGGGYTF
v_call: TRBV18; j_call: TRBJ2-2; cdr3_aa: CASSPIAGGTGELFF
v_call: TRBV19; j_call: TRBJ2-3; cdr3_aa: CASSRRGRATDTQYF
v_call: TRBV30; j_call: TRBJ2-1; cdr3_aa: CALGLAGGSEQFF
v_call: TRBV11-3; j_call: TRBJ1-3; cdr3_aa: CASAGDGARSGNTIYF
v_call: TRBV5-1; j_call: TRBJ1-2; cdr3_aa: CASSSDSGQGYKDGYTF
v_call: TRBV9; j_call: TRBJ2-3; cdr3_aa: CASSVMGLAGDTQYF
v_call: TRBV7-8; j_call: TRBJ2-7; cdr3_aa: CASSPSAGKEQYF
v_call: TRBV11-3; j_call: TRBJ2-5; cdr3_aa: CASSSSGTSGIKTQYF
v_call: TRBV12-5; j_call: TRBJ1-3; cdr3_aa: CASNYGVNPSGNTIYF
v_call: TRBV12-5; j_call: TRBJ1-5; cdr3_aa: CASVPRDAQHF
v_call: TRBV19; j_call: TRBJ1-4; cdr3_aa: CASRMTGGADEKLFF
v_call: TRBV11-3; j_call: TRBJ2-3; cdr3_aa: CASSSGTGNTDTQYF
v_call: TRBV28; j_call: TRBJ1-1; cdr3_aa: CASSLRNTEAFF
v_call: TRBV6-7; j_call: TRBJ2-5; cdr3_aa: CASHGRTQETQYF
v_call: TRBV15; j_call: TRBJ2-7; cdr3_aa: CATSREGTSAAEQYF
v_call: TRBV11-3; j_call: TRBJ2-7; cdr3_aa: CASSLVELPYEQYF
v_call: TRBV28; j_call: TRBJ1-3; cdr3_aa: CASVPSPGQGLNTIYF
v_call: TRBV19; j_call: TRBJ1-5; cdr3_aa: CASSQGIDQPQHF
v_call: TRBV11-3; j_call: TRBJ2-2; cdr3_aa: CASSLVGGNTGELFF
v_call: TRBV25-1; j_call: TRBJ2-5; cdr3_aa: CASSESPLETQYF
v_call: TRBV12-5; j_call: TRBJ1-4; cdr3_aa: CASSRNEKLFF
v_call: TRBV11-3; j_call: TRBJ2-4; cdr3_aa: CASSSNLRGRNIQYF
v_call: TRBV28; j_call: TRBJ1-1; cdr3_aa: CASSPGRGGLNTEAFF
v_call: TRBV11-3; j_call: TRBJ2-1; cdr3_aa: CASSSLSSGTYNEQFF
v_call: TRBV6-8; j_call: TRBJ2-3; cdr3_aa: CASRWTFQSTDTQYF
v_call: TRBV4-1; j_call: TRBJ2-7; cdr3_aa: CASSSRTSGRSYEQYF
v_call: TRBV5-1; j_call: TRBJ2-2; cdr3_aa: CASSLGGSYVELFF
v_call: TRBV23-1; j_call: TRBJ1-4; cdr3_aa: CASSSGRGEKLFF
v_call: TRBV30; j_call: TRBJ2-3; cdr3_aa: CAWSVRIGGLKYF
v_call: TRBV4-1; j_call: TRBJ2-7; cdr3_aa: CASSQWYTSYEQYF
v_call: TRBV11-3; j_call: TRBJ1-2; cdr3_aa: CASSPPGGTLVGYTF
v_call: TRBV16; j_call: TRBJ2-1; cdr3_aa: CASSLGSGEQFF
v_call: TRBV30; j_call: TRBJ1-4; cdr3_aa: CAWSHRNEKLFF
v_call: TRBV5-1; j_call: TRBJ1-1; cdr3_aa: CASSRTGEGTEAFF
v_call: TRBV6-8; j_call: TRBJ1-1; cdr3_aa: CASSSAINLQDTEAFF
v_call: TRBV29-1; j_call: TRBJ2-7; cdr3_aa: CSAVVGTGGYEQYF
v_call: TRBV30; j_call: TRBJ2-5; cdr3_aa: CAWSAGLSQETQYF
v_call: TRBV14; j_call: TRBJ2-7; cdr3_aa: CASSRGLAGGAEQYF